This T cell receptor beta chain was identified during a study of quantifying T cell responses using KT2 cells. Whole-study context: RNA was reverse transcribed with TCR alpha and beta constant-region primers.

As concerns this clonotype: Its specificity is unknown.

The study's findings and limits: Very high KT2 spike-in numbers caused saturation in KT2 sequence detection.

The cDNA 3' end received a ligated oligonucleotide with a UMI. An equimolar mix of RC1.1 and RC1.2 primed the beta chain across TRBC1 and TRBC2. Using its own MiXCR run on the UMI-ligation and nested PCR reads, TCRdb lists one record per CDR3 protein. This sample yields around 56,000 distinct CDR3 sequences, of which 10% to 15% are seen a single time; about 9% belongs to the top ten. This CDR3 has 15 residues. CDR1 is MNHEY, CDR2 SMNVEV, per germline (reference sequence). Trimming left V 2 bases short and J 2 bases short, with 11 bases between. KT2 cells were mixed with fixed PBMC numbers at varying ratios.

The source of this sequence is a human donor. The V call is TRBV27, the J call TRBJ2-3; weak D call: TRBD2 (6 bases). Sample: PBMCs spiked with cells of the T cell clone KT2. CDR3 sequence reads: CASSLIAGLTDTQYF. The CDR3 DNA is TGTGCCAGCAGTTTAATCGCGGGGCTCACAGATACGCAGTATTTT.